This T cell receptor beta chain derives from a study of technical replicates of blood from several donors. Measured with immunoSEQ multiplex PCR; TCRdb has only the in-frame clones, and not every one. Of approximately 85,000 clones in the sample, about 91% were seen once. The sample comprised T cells isolated from PBMCs. This TCR came from a human donor in good health.

The CDR3, as DNA: TGCGCCAGCAGCCAAGGGCGGGGTCCCGGGGAGCTGTTTTTT. It specifies CASSQGRGPGELFF. The gene calls are TRBV4-1 and TRBJ2-2; maybe TRBD2 (6 bases). Per the germline V gene, CDR1 is MGHRA and CDR2 is YSYEKL. This CDR3 is built from 14 residues. V was pared by 1 base and J by 6 bases, with 9 bases between.